The clone carrying this T cell receptor (beta chain) has a handful of counts. The data were taken from a study of T-cell reconstitution after alpha-beta-depleted transplantation in children. TCRbeta library construction was performed incorporating unique molecular identifiers. TCRdb processed the PCR reads anew with MiXCR; each CDR3 protein has one entry. The repertoire has hundreds of thousands of distinct CDR3 sequences, roughly 13% of them found once; the top ten carry about 0.79%. The TCR was taken from a girl aged 2 to 9 with congenital amegakaryocytic thrombocytopenia, due to receive a stem cell transplant. The sample in question was PBMCs, obtained before TCRalphabeta/CD19-depleted stem cell transplant.

This chain's CDR3 is CSARVHRTGDSYEQYF. The CDR3 DNA reads TGCAGTGCTAGAGTACATAGGACAGGGGACTCCTACGAGCAGTACTTC. This sequence joins TRBV20-1 and TRBJ2-7, with 9 nucleotides matching TRBD1. CDR3 length: 16 residues. The V and J ends lost 1 base and 0 bases, in that order; junction bases with no gene match: 7. Germline V lookup: CDR1 DFQATT, CDR2 SNEGSKA (reference sequence).